These 16 T cell receptor beta chains came from one sample sequenced in a study of persistence of HIV-infected CD4 T cells. The antigens for these receptors are not known. The stimulus was an HIV-1 Gag 15-mer peptide pool, 0.85 to 1 ug/peptide/mL. Sorting of responding CD4+ T cells relied on upregulated CD40 ligand together with CD69. This was the immunoSEQ version 4 assay in survey mode. The data were produced by immunoSEQ multiplex PCR, yet TCRdb's version contains in-frame clones alone and is incomplete. The sample has nearly 20,000 clones; around three fifths are singletons. This specimen was CD4+ T cells sorted from PBMCs after roughly 19-hour stimulation, taken from a patient who received antiretroviral therapy. The origin of the receptors is an adult woman with HIV who was CMV-seropositive.

This sequence joins TRBV7-3 and TRBJ2-1; D unresolved. The CDR3 runs 14 residues. V lost 6 bases and J 5 bases, leaving 14 bases between the germline ends. Germline V gives CDR1 SGHTA, CDR2 FQGTGA. The CDR3 protein is CASRSNGANNEQFF. The CDR3 nucleotides are TGTGCCAGCAGATCGAACGGAGCAAACAATGAGCAGTTCTTC.

This clone showed up just once. This sequence joins TRBV9 and TRBJ2-5, with D uncertain. The V gene lost 4 bases and the J gene lost 2 bases, with 12 bases spanning the gap. The germline CDR1 and CDR2 sequences are SGDLS and YYNGEE. The CDR3 runs 14 residues. CDR3 nucleotide sequence: TGTGCCAGCAGCACACGGACGGCTCAAGAGACCCAGTACTTC. Protein sequence: CASSTRTAQETQYF.

This clone was found a few times. This chain joins TRBV4-2 and TRBJ1-2, with 10 nucleotides matching TRBD1. CDR3 size: 14 residues. Germline V lookup: CDR1 LGHNA, CDR2 YNFKEQ. V trimming: 3 bases; J trimming: 4 bases; junction bases outside the gene matches: 2. CDR3 loop: CASSQGTGAYGYTF. Here the CDR3 DNA reads TGTGCCAGCAGCCAGGGGACAGGGGCCTATGGCTACACCTTC.

The chain couples TRBV5-8 to TRBJ1-2; 8 bases match TRBD1. Trimming at V came to 4 bases and at J to 3 bases, leaving 11 bases not matched to a gene. The CDR3 runs to 16 residues. Per the germline V gene, CDR1 is SGHTS and CDR2 is YDEGEE. CDR3 sequence: CASSTQDRVIDYGYTF. The CDR3 nucleotides read TGTGCCAGCAGCACCCAGGACAGGGTGATCGACTATGGCTACACCTTC.

The CDR3 bases are TGCGCCAGCAGCTGGACAGGGGGCAACGCTGAAGCTTTCTTT. Translation: CASSWTGGNAEAFF. The chain couples TRBV5-1 to TRBJ1-1; TRBD1 aligns across 11 bases. The germline V gene has CDR1 SGHRS and CDR2 YFSETQ. The ends lost 3 bases at V and 6 bases at J; junction bases unmatched: 4. The CDR3 spans 14 residues.

The chain joins TRBV7-3 to TRBJ2-5, with D perhaps matching TRBD1 or TRBD2 (5 bases each). Germline CDR1 SGHTA, CDR2 FQGTGA. The V end lost 5 bases, the J end lost 4 bases, and 17 bases lay between the germline ends. This CDR3 region has 15 residues. The CDR3 is CASSTAGANGETQYF. The CDR3, as DNA: TGTGCCAGCAGCACGGCCGGGGCGAATGGAGAGACCCAGTACTTC.

This clone was seen only a few times. This chain joins TRBV5-5 and TRBJ2-5; 8 positions agree with TRBD1. CDR3 length equals 15 residues. J was trimmed by 4 bases and V by 7 bases; bases with no gene match: 12. From germline, CDR1 is SGHKS and CDR2 YYEKEE (reference sequence). CDR3 protein: CASGGQGALTETQYF. Written as DNA, the CDR3 is TGTGCCAGCGGTGGGCAGGGGGCTCTTACAGAGACCCAGTACTTC.

V is TRBV6-1 and J is TRBJ1-4; D not resolved. The CDR3 contains 15 residues. CDR1 and CDR2 from the germline V gene are MNHNS and SASEGT. Trimming removed 3 bases from V and 5 bases from J, with 13 bases in between. CDR3: CASSDQVRENEKLFF. The DNA for the CDR3 is TGTGCCAGCAGTGACCAAGTGCGGGAGAATGAAAAACTGTTTTTT.

The J gene is TRBJ1-2, the V gene TRBV12-3 or TRBV12-4; D is unclear. V lost 3 bases and J 2 bases, leaving 7 bases between the germline ends. There are 13 residues in the CDR3. CDR3 protein: CASSLIPNYGYTF. CDR3 nucleotide sequence: TGTGCCAGCAGTTTGATCCCAAACTATGGCTACACCTTC.

This clone was detected only a few times. The CDR3 here is CATSDGQGINQPQHF. Here the CDR3 DNA reads TGTGCCACCAGTGATGGACAGGGTATCAATCAGCCCCAGCATTTT. The chain combines TRBV24-1 with TRBJ1-5; 8 positions match TRBD1. Germline V gene data show CDR1 as KGHDR and CDR2 as SFDVKD. Germline trimming cut 3 bases from V and 3 bases from J; bases unmatched to any gene: 3. The CDR3 is 15 amino acids.

The chain combines TRBV9 with TRBJ1-6; a possible D gene is TRBD1 (5 bases). In germline, CDR1 is SGDLS, CDR2 YYNGEE. V lost 4 bases, J lost 8 bases, and 13 bases lay in between. CDR3 size: 14 residues. CDR3 in amino acids: CASSTQGDYSPLHF. The CDR3 DNA is TGTGCCAGCAGCACCCAGGGTGATTATTCACCCCTCCACTTT.

The chain is built from TRBV29-1 and TRBJ2-1, with D unclear. The CDR3 length is 14 residues. Germline V gene data show CDR1 as SQVTM and CDR2 as ANQGSEA. Trimming shortened V by 7 bases and J by 0 bases, and 13 bases separated the two germline ends. CDR3 sequence: CSALGASSYNEQFF. In DNA, the CDR3 is TGCAGCGCCCTAGGCGCTAGCTCCTACAATGAGCAGTTCTTC.

This chain uses TRBV7-6 with TRBJ2-7, with D possibly matching TRBD1 (5 bases). V was cut by 0 bases and J by 3 bases, with 9 bases left in between. CDR3 length: 14 residues. CDR1 is SGHVS, CDR2 FNYEAQ, per germline. The CDR3 nucleotides are TGTGCCAGCAGCTTAGCTACAGGTAGCTACGAGCAGTACTTC. It yields the protein CASSLATGSYEQYF. The complete variable domain, with remaining parts taken from reference TRBV7-6 and TRBJ2-7, reads GAGVSQSPRYKVTKRGQDVALRCDPISGHVSLYWYRQALGQGPEFLTYFNYEAQQDKSGLPNDRFSAERPEGSISTLTIQRTEQRDSAMYRCASSLATGSYEQYFGPGTRLTVT.

The chain is built from TRBV7-9 and TRBJ2-1, with 9 positions matching TRBD2. The CDR3 sequence is 18 residues long. Germline V gives CDR1 SEHNR, CDR2 FQNEAQ (reference sequence). The trim removed 0 bases at V and 2 bases at J, leaving 8 bases unmatched. The CDR3 DNA sequence: TGTGCCAGCAGCTTAGCAGTGGGCGGGGGGGCGGCCTACAATGAGCAGTTCTTC. This gives the protein CASSLAVGGGAAYNEQFF.

The V call is TRBV6-5, the J call TRBJ1-3; no clear D. This CDR3 has 12 residues. The germline V gene has CDR1 MNHEY and CDR2 SVGAGI. The V end was cut by 8 bases, the J end by 0 bases, with 5 bases between. CDR3 coding DNA: TGTGCCAGCGCAATCTCTGGAAACACCATATATTTT. Translated: CASAISGNTIYF.

The CDR3 here is CASGRTRSSVQETQYF. Here the CDR3 DNA reads TGTGCCAGCGGACGAACTAGATCCTCTGTCCAAGAGACCCAGTACTTC. The chain recombines TRBV27 with TRBJ2-5; D is perhaps TRBD2 (5 bases). The V gene's germline CDR1 is MNHEY and CDR2 SMNVEV (reference sequence). This CDR3 spans 16 amino acids. V lost 8 bases to trimming and J lost 1 base, with 20 bases between them.